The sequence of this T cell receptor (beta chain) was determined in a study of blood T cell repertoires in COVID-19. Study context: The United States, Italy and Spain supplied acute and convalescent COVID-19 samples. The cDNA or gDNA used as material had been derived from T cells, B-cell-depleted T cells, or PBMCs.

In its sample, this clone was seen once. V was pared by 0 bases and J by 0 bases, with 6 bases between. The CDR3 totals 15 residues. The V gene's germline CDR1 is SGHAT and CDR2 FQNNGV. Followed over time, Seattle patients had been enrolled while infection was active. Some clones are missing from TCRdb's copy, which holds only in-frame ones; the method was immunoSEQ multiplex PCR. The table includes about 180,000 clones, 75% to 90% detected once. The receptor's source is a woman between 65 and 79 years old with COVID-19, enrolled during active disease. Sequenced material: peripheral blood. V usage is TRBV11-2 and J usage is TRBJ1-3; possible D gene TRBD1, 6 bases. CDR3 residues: CASSLEQGSGNTIYF. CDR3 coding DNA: TGTGCCAGCAGCTTAGAACAGGGCTCTGGAAACACCATATATTTT.